The present T cell receptor beta chain was sequenced within a study of blood T cell repertoires in COVID-19. Produced via immunoSEQ multiplex PCR; TCRdb's table is partial and in-frame only. Among 28,000 or so clones listed, 85% to 90% were seen once. What was sequenced was peripheral blood. The sequence was collected from a human donor in a cohort sampled during active COVID-19.

CDR3 residues: CASSEAAHRDIYGYTF. The CDR3 nucleotides are TGTGCCAGCAGCGAAGCAGCCCACCGGGACATCTATGGCTACACCTTC. The chain uses TRBV14 and TRBJ1-2; TRBD1 is a possible D gene (6 bases). The CDR3 has 16 amino acids. Germline values: CDR1 SGHDN, CDR2 FVKESK. Trimming removed 5 bases from V and 4 bases from J, with 20 bases in between.